These 10 T cell receptor beta chains were all obtained from the same sample, sequenced in a study of shared clonotypes between healthy human individuals. Here immunoSEQ multiplex PCR was the method, and the copy in TCRdb shows in-frame clones only, minus some. The data show about 1.5 million clones, 95% to 97% seen once. The material sequenced was naive CD4+ T cells sorted from blood. Specified subset: CD45RA+ positively selected. These receptors all come from a man aged 25-40 years in good health.

The chain combines TRBV29-1 with TRBJ2-7, with unresolved D. V lost 7 bases to trimming and J lost 3 bases, with 22 bases between them. Looked up from germline, CDR1 is SQVTM and CDR2 is ANQGSEA. This CDR3 comprises 15 residues. As DNA, the CDR3 is TGCAGCGCTTTAACGCAGGTTTCAGCTTTCTACGAGCAGTACTTC. Its translation: CSALTQVSAFYEQYF.

Notes on this clone: The sample holds other DNA sequences that translate to the same CDR3. This chain joins TRBV5-4 and TRBJ2-3, with a weak D call TRBD2 (5 bases). The CDR3 extends over 15 amino acids. The germline V and J ends were trimmed by 1 base and 0 bases, with 9 bases remaining between them. In germline, CDR1 is SGHNT, CDR2 YYREEE (reference sequence). The CDR3 sequence: CASSLSGISTDTQYF. The CDR3 coding sequence is TGTGCCAGCAGCTTGTCGGGAATAAGCACAGATACGCAGTATTTT.

This chain uses TRBV11-2 with TRBJ2-6; a weak D match, TRBD2 (5 bases). Per germline, CDR1 SGHAT and CDR2 FQNNGV. Trimming pared 5 bases from V and 2 bases from J, leaving 16 bases between. The CDR3 has 17 amino acids. The CDR3 nucleotides read TGTGCCAGCAGCACTAGGACCTCAGCCCCTGGGGCCAACGTCCTGACTTTC. As protein: CASSTRTSAPGANVLTF. Using reference TRBV11-2 and TRBJ2-6 for the parts outside the CDR3, the full variable domain is EAGVAQSPRYKIIEKRQSVAFWCNPISGHATLYWYQQILGQGPKLLIQFQNNGVVDDSQLPKDRFSAERLKGVDSTLKIQPAKLEDSAVYLCASSTRTSAPGANVLTFGAGSRLTVL.

The CDR3 loop reads CASSPGTGADTEAFF. CDR3 bases: TGTGCCAGCAGTCCCGGGACAGGGGCGGACACTGAAGCTTTCTTT. The chain combines TRBV27 with TRBJ1-1; 10 positions agree with TRBD1. CDR3 length equals 15 residues. Germline CDR1 reads MNHEY; CDR2 reads SMNVEV (reference sequence). V lost 5 bases, J lost 3 bases, and 6 bases stayed unmatched.

The V call is TRBV2, the J call TRBJ1-1, with 7 bases matching TRBD1. The CDR3 consists of 13 residues. The trim removed 3 bases at V and 5 bases at J, leaving 3 bases unmatched. The germline V gene has CDR1 SNHLY and CDR2 FYNNEI. CDR3 nucleotide sequence: TGTGCCAGCAGTGACGGGACAGAGACTGAAGCTTTCTTT. This gives the protein CASSDGTETEAFF.

V and J are TRBV28 and TRBJ1-4, with D unresolved. Looked up from germline, CDR1 is MDHEN and CDR2 is SYDVKM. CDR3 size: 13 residues. The germline V and J ends were trimmed by 7 bases and 7 bases, with 13 bases remaining between them. The CDR3 nucleotides are TGTGCCAGCACGGGCGGTCGTCGTGAAAAACTGTTTTTT. The encoded protein is CASTGGRREKLFF.

The chain couples TRBV5-1 to TRBJ2-3, with D perhaps matching TRBD1 (5 bases). CDR1 and CDR2 from the germline V gene are SGHRS and YFSETQ. There are 13 residues in the CDR3. V was clipped by 4 bases and J by 8 bases, with 14 bases between them. CDR3 coding DNA: TGCGCCAGCAGCGACAGACCCCTCAGTACGCAGTATTTT. Protein sequence: CASSDRPLSTQYF. The whole variable domain, remainder taken from reference TRBV5-1 and TRBJ2-3, is KAGVTQTPRYLIKTRGQQVTLSCSPISGHRSVSWYQQTPGQGLQFLFEYFSETQRNKGNFPGRFSGRQFSNSRSEMNVSTLELGDSALYLCASSDRPLSTQYFGPGTRLTVL.

The J gene is TRBJ2-3, the V gene TRBV6-1, with D unclear. Germline assignment: CDR1 MNHNS and CDR2 SASEGT. Trimming cost V 1 base and J 1 base, with 9 bases left between them. This CDR3 has 15 residues. The CDR3 reads CASSEVNVGTDTQYF. The CDR3 bases are TGTGCCAGCAGTGAAGTGAACGTCGGCACAGATACGCAGTATTTT.

This chain connects TRBV5-6 to TRBJ2-1; 15 bases align to TRBD2. This CDR3 comprises 17 residues. J gave up 4 bases and V 2 bases, and 4 bases lay outside the gene matches. Germline lookup yields CDR1 SGHDT and CDR2 YYEEEE. The CDR3 nucleotides read TGTGCCAGCAGCTTCGGACTAGCGGGAGGGCGGTACAATGAGCAGTTCTTC. Translating it yields CASSFGLAGGRYNEQFF.

The gene calls are TRBV11-2 and TRBJ2-1; D gene ambiguous. V lost 4 bases, J lost 5 bases, and 12 bases lay in between. Germline loops: CDR1 SGHAT, CDR2 FQNNGV. There are 14 residues in the CDR3. CDR3 residues: CASSSRPLHNEQFF. The CDR3 nucleotides read TGTGCCAGCAGCTCTCGACCGTTGCACAATGAGCAGTTCTTC.